Given below is one T cell receptor beta chain in context. The sample belongs to a study of T cells after yellow fever vaccination. This CDR3 has 16 amino acids. The trim removed 6 bases at V and 5 bases at J, leaving 9 bases unmatched. Germline V gives CDR1 MNHNS, CDR2 SASEGT. The 5'RACE template-switching step produced TCR cDNA and added a universal primer site and UMIs. Via MiXCR, TCRdb re-called the 5' RACE reads, giving one row per CDR3 protein. Of 500,000 to 550,000 distinct CDR3 sequences in the sample, around a fifth were seen once. The sample in question was PBMCs, obtained approximately 20 days after the first yellow fever vaccination. This chain uses TRBV6-1 with TRBJ2-1, with 11 bases aligning to TRBD2. The TCR was taken from a man younger than 30 who received the YFV17D yellow fever vaccine. Here the CDR3 DNA reads TGTGCCAGCAGATCCTTTAGCGGGGGGGCCGACAATGAGCAGTTCTTC. Translating it yields CASRSFSGGADNEQFF.